This entry lists 29 T cell receptor beta chains sequenced from one sample in a study of blood T cell repertoires in COVID-19 (dated by TCRdb to about 2020). The library was obtained by the immunoSEQ multiplex PCR assay. TCRdb limited this immuneACCESS table to in-frame rearrangements with V and J called. A share of clones is missing; checked studies link under half to unresolved V genes, and the rest is unexplained. The sample table holds 50,000 to 75,000 clones, of which approximately 79% were seen once. 3.5% of the sample belongs to the ten largest clones. Input material: peripheral blood. Receptors were obtained from a man between 60 and 75 years old with acute or convalescent COVID-19.

The rearrangement uses TRBV28 and TRBJ1-5, with unresolved D. This CDR3 has 12 residues. Trimming shortened V by 3 bases and J by 6 bases, and 6 bases separated the two germline ends. Germline values: CDR1 MDHEN, CDR2 SYDVKM. CDR3 DNA sequence: TGTGCCAGCAGTTTCCTCAGTCAGCCCCAGCATTTT. Translating gives CASSFLSQPQHF. Full variable domain (remainder filled in from reference TRBV28 and TRBJ1-5): DVKVTQSSRYLVKRTGEKVFLECVQDMDHENMFWYRQDPGLGLRLIYFSYDVKMKEKGDIPEGYSVSREKKERFSLILESASTNQTSMYLCASSFLSQPQHFGDGTRLSIL.

The chain has TRBV20-1 and TRBJ2-5; 9 bases match TRBD2. The CDR3 loop spans 16 amino acids. Losses at the gene ends were 3 bases for V and 3 bases for J; bases not matched to a gene: 11. Germline V gene data show CDR1 as DFQATT and CDR2 as SNEGSKA (reference sequence). Here the CDR3 reads CSASRVSGRTEETQYF. The CDR3 DNA is TGCAGTGCTAGTCGAGTGAGCGGGAGGACCGAAGAGACCCAGTACTTC.

This sequence joins TRBV12-3 or TRBV12-4 and TRBJ1-2; D is unresolved. The V end lost 1 base, the J end lost 4 bases, and 7 bases lay between the germline ends. This CDR3 is 13 amino acids long. The CDR3 DNA sequence: TGTGCCAGCAGTTTAGGGGCAGGCTATGGCTACACCTTC. It is translated as CASSLGAGYGYTF.

V and J are TRBV5-1 and TRBJ1-6; 12 nucleotides align to TRBD1. CDR3 size: 16 residues. Losses at the gene ends were 2 bases for V and 8 bases for J; bases not matched to a gene: 5. Germline CDR1 and CDR2: SGHRS and YFSETQ. The CDR3 coding sequence is TGCGCCAGCAGCTTCGAGGGGACAGGGGGCCATTCACCCCTCCACTTT. Protein product: CASSFEGTGGHSPLHF.

The chain links TRBV28 to TRBJ2-7; TRBD2 matches 14 bases. This CDR3 spans 16 amino acids. Germline V lookup: CDR1 MDHEN, CDR2 SYDVKM. Trimming removed 5 bases from V and 3 bases from J; junction bases left unmatched: 6. CDR3 loop: CASSPRGTSGSYEQYF. Written as DNA, the CDR3 is TGTGCCAGCAGTCCTAGAGGGACTAGCGGGAGCTACGAGCAGTACTTC.

The V gene is TRBV28, the J gene TRBJ2-7, with a tentative D call TRBD2 (5 bases). Trimming took off 8 bases at V and 0 bases at J, with 11 bases between the two ends. The CDR3 loop spans 13 amino acids. Per germline, CDR1 MDHEN and CDR2 SYDVKM. The CDR3 DNA reads TGTGCCAGCTCAAATGGAGGCTCCTACGAGCAGTACTTC. It encodes CASSNGGSYEQYF.

The chain recombines TRBV27 with TRBJ2-2; TRBD2 agrees at 9 bases. Germline CDR1 MNHEY, CDR2 SMNVEV (reference sequence). The CDR3 runs to 14 residues. The J segment lost 4 bases and the V segment lost 3 bases, leaving 0 bases of the junction unmatched. The CDR3, as DNA: TGTGCCAGCAGTTTTAGCGGGAGCACCGGGGAGCTGTTTTTT. This encodes CASSFSGSTGELFF.

This clone was recorded many times. The rearrangement uses TRBV2 and TRBJ2-5, with D tentatively TRBD1 (7 bases). CDR3 length: 10 amino acids. Trimming cost V 8 bases and J 13 bases, with 14 bases left between them. Looked up from germline, CDR1 is SNHLY and CDR2 is FYNNEI. The CDR3 region has the DNA TGTGCCAGCGGGGGGACAGAAGCGTACTTC. It specifies CASGGTEAYF.

On this clone itself: Germline is not matched at one junction end, which may reflect a read error. The chain couples TRBV7-7 to TRBJ2-1, with 8 positions matching TRBD2. In germline, CDR1 is SSHAT, CDR2 FNYEAQ (reference sequence). CDR3 size: 14 residues. In DNA form, the CDR3 reads TGTGCTAGCAGCCCCGCTAGCGGGTACAATGAGCAGTTCTTC. Amino acids: CASSPASGYNEQFF.

This chain connects TRBV5-4 to TRBJ1-6; TRBD1 aligns across 11 bases. V lost 3 bases, J lost 9 bases, and 5 bases stayed unmatched. CDR1 and CDR2 from the germline V gene are SGHNT and YYREEE (reference sequence). The CDR3 covers 15 residues. CDR3 residues: CASSSPGTGGSPLHF. CDR3 nucleotide sequence: TGTGCCAGCAGCTCCCCCGGGACAGGGGGTTCACCCCTCCACTTT.

V is TRBV6-1 and J is TRBJ1-3, with TRBD1 as a possible D gene (5 bases). Germline CDR1 MNHNS, CDR2 SASEGT. The CDR3 is made up of 17 amino acids. The V end was cut by 4 bases, the J end by 0 bases, with 16 bases between. The CDR3 sequence is CASSVYTGVSSGNTIYF. CDR3 nucleotide sequence: TGTGCCAGCAGTGTATACACGGGGGTGAGCTCTGGAAACACCATATATTTT.

This clone was seen a handful of times. J is TRBJ1-2 and V is TRBV7-8; TRBD1 agrees at 8 bases. J lost 8 bases, V lost 5 bases, and 7 bases had no gene match. This CDR3 has 13 amino acids. CDR1 is SGHVS and CDR2 is FQNEAQ in the germline V gene. CDR3 residues: CASSRDRFGGYTF. In DNA form, the CDR3 reads TGTGCCAGCAGCAGGGACAGGTTCGGGGGCTACACCTTC.

This clone was seen a handful of times. The rearrangement joins TRBV7-8 to TRBJ1-4; the D gene is possibly TRBD1 (5 bases). The CDR3 loop spans 15 amino acids. Germline-derived CDR1 and CDR2 are SGHVS and FQNEAQ. Deletions cut 3 bases from V and 7 bases from J, with 15 bases between. Written as DNA, the CDR3 is TGTGCCAGCAGCTTTGGGGCCTCAGGTGGTGAAAAACTGTTTTTT. Encoded protein: CASSFGASGGEKLFF.

The J gene is TRBJ1-6, the V gene TRBV4-1; no clear D. This CDR3 has 15 amino acids. Germline V gives CDR1 MGHRA, CDR2 YSYEKL. Trimming left V 6 bases short and J 6 bases short, with 15 bases between. The chain's CDR3 is CASRQPGEANSPLHF. DNA for the CDR3: TGCGCCAGCAGGCAGCCCGGGGAGGCTAATTCACCCCTCCACTTT.

The chain links TRBV28 to TRBJ2-3, with 9 bases matching TRBD1. Unmatched junction bases numbered 11, after V lost 7 bases and J lost 3 bases. Germline CDR1 MDHEN, CDR2 SYDVKM. The CDR3 length is 16 residues. The CDR3: CASNTPQGARTDTQYF. In DNA form, the CDR3 reads TGTGCCAGCAATACTCCACAGGGGGCGAGGACAGATACGCAGTATTTT. Together with reference TRBV28 and TRBJ2-3, the CDR3 gives the full variable domain: DVKVTQSSRYLVKRTGEKVFLECVQDMDHENMFWYRQDPGLGLRLIYFSYDVKMKEKGDIPEGYSVSREKKERFSLILESASTNQTSMYLCASNTPQGARTDTQYFGPGTRLTVL.

The chain couples TRBV30 to TRBJ2-7; 9 bases line up with TRBD2. CDR1 is GTSNPN, CDR2 SVGIG, per germline (reference sequence). V lost 5 bases, J lost 5 bases, and 13 bases stayed unmatched. This CDR3 is built from 15 residues. CDR3 sequence (DNA): TGTGCCTGGTCCCAAGCGGGAGGTTCAGTCGACGAGCAGTACTTC. This encodes CAWSQAGGSVDEQYF.

In this sample, this clone turned up a few times. This chain joins TRBV10-2 and TRBJ2-2, with 7 positions matching TRBD2. Germline CDR1 and CDR2: WSHSY and SAAADI. J lost 4 bases, V lost 5 bases, and 10 bases had no gene match. There are 16 residues in the CDR3. The chain's CDR3 is CASSSPGLPVTGELFF. Written as DNA, the CDR3 is TGCGCCAGCAGTTCCCCGGGACTACCGGTCACCGGGGAGCTGTTTTTT.

The chain has TRBV2 and TRBJ1-3; D not certain. This CDR3 comprises 14 residues. Germline values: CDR1 SNHLY, CDR2 FYNNEI. Deletions cut 6 bases from V and 0 bases from J, with 9 bases between. The chain's CDR3 is CASRTGSSGNTIYF. In DNA form, the CDR3 reads TGTGCCAGCAGAACGGGGAGCTCTGGAAACACCATATATTTT. Looking up the rest from reference TRBV2 and TRBJ1-3 gives the full variable domain: EPEVTQTPSHQVTQMGQEVILRCVPISNHLYFYWYRQILGQKVEFLVSFYNNEISEKSEIFDDQFSVERPDGSNFTLKIRSTKLEDSAMYFCASRTGSSGNTIYFGEGSWLTVV.

This clone appeared a single time. The chain carries TRBV27 and TRBJ2-7; D gene uncertain. Germline CDR1 reads MNHEY; CDR2 reads SMNVEV (reference sequence). With 2 bases removed from V and 3 bases from J, the gap between germline ends came to 8 bases. The CDR3 is 13 residues long. This CDR3 reads CASSLHRYYEQYF. CDR3 DNA sequence: TGTGCCAGCAGTTTACACAGATACTACGAGCAGTACTTC.

The chain is built from TRBV6-5 and TRBJ1-1; no reliable D call. The CDR3 runs to 14 residues. Germline V gives CDR1 MNHEY, CDR2 SVGAGI. V was pared by 7 bases and J by 6 bases, with 18 bases between. The CDR3 DNA is TGTGCCAGCATTCAGATCTGGGAGGGATCTGAAGCTTTCTTT. Its protein is CASIQIWEGSEAFF.

This chain links TRBV27 with TRBJ2-7, with D possibly matching TRBD1 (5 bases). The CDR3 totals 12 residues. CDR1 is MNHEY, CDR2 SMNVEV, per germline (reference sequence). Trimming cost V 8 bases and J 3 bases, with 11 bases left between them. In nucleotides, the CDR3 is TGTGCCAGCTCCGACAGATTCTACGAGCAGTACTTC. As protein: CASSDRFYEQYF.

The rearrangement uses TRBV7-2 and TRBJ1-2; D might be TRBD1 (5 bases). The germline V gene has CDR1 SGHTA and CDR2 FQGNSA. V lost 5 bases, J lost 1 base, and 11 bases lay in between. This CDR3 comprises 14 residues. The CDR3: CASSPGGFNYGYTF. The DNA of the CDR3 is TGTGCCAGCAGCCCGGGGGGTTTTAACTATGGCTACACCTTC.

The genes are TRBV18 and TRBJ1-4, with D possibly matching TRBD1 (5 bases). The CDR3 has 15 amino acids. Deletions cut 3 bases from V and 2 bases from J, with 10 bases between. In germline, CDR1 is KGHSH, CDR2 LQKENI. CDR3 DNA sequence: TGTGCCAGCTCACCCCGTCGGGGGACTAATGAAAAACTGTTTTTT. Protein: CASSPRRGTNEKLFF.

The chain has TRBV19 and TRBJ1-5; D unclear. Germline CDR1 LNHDA, CDR2 SQIVND (reference sequence). V lost 2 bases, J lost 6 bases, and 14 bases lay in between. The CDR3 has 15 amino acids. CDR3 sequence: CASSISREAGQPQHF. Here the CDR3 DNA reads TGTGCCAGTAGTATAAGTCGGGAGGCGGGTCAGCCCCAGCATTTT.

The chain has TRBV6-5 and TRBJ2-7; D may be TRBD1 (6 bases). This CDR3 is built from 14 residues. Germline lookup yields CDR1 MNHEY and CDR2 SVGAGI. Trimming stripped 6 bases from V and 1 base from J, with 13 bases between. The CDR3 loop reads CASSLVQGSYEQYF. In nucleotides, the CDR3 is TGTGCCAGCAGCCTTGTCCAGGGGTCCTACGAGCAGTACTTC.

This chain links TRBV27 with TRBJ1-4; D is possibly TRBD1 (6 bases). This CDR3 is built from 18 residues. Deletions cut 3 bases from V and 0 bases from J, with 17 bases between. The germline V gene encodes CDR1 MNHEY and CDR2 SMNVEV (reference sequence). The CDR3 region is CASSLGRGLFATNEKLFF. The CDR3 bases are TGTGCCAGCAGTTTGGGCAGGGGTCTATTTGCAACTAATGAAAAACTGTTTTTT.

For the CDR3, the DNA is TGTGCCAGCACCAAAAGCGGGAGTCGGTCCTACAATGAGCAGTTCTTC. It translates to CASTKSGSRSYNEQFF. V is TRBV3-1 (or the pseudogene TRBV3-2) and J is TRBJ2-1; 8 bases agree with TRBD2. This CDR3 is built from 16 residues. Germline assignment: CDR1 LGHDT and CDR2 YNNKEL (reference sequence). V gave up 7 bases and J gave up 1 base; unmatched junction bases: 9.

The chain carries TRBV24-1 and TRBJ2-5; D is perhaps TRBD1 (7 bases). Between the trimmed V and J ends, which lost 0 bases and 2 bases, there was a span of 9 bases. Germline V CDR1 and CDR2: KGHDR, SFDVKD. This CDR3 has 15 residues. The CDR3: CATSDLQGGQETQYF. The CDR3 coding sequence is TGTGCCACCAGTGATTTGCAGGGGGGTCAAGAGACCCAGTACTTC.

This chain uses TRBV2 with TRBJ2-1; TRBD2 aligns across 8 bases. CDR1 is SNHLY and CDR2 is FYNNEI in the germline V gene. Trimming took 3 bases from V and 3 from J; bases not matched to a gene: 13. CDR3 size: 18 residues. CDR3 sequence reads: CASSDPPAASGFYNEQFF. Written as DNA, the CDR3 is TGTGCCAGCAGTGACCCTCCGGCGGCTAGCGGGTTCTACAATGAGCAGTTCTTC.